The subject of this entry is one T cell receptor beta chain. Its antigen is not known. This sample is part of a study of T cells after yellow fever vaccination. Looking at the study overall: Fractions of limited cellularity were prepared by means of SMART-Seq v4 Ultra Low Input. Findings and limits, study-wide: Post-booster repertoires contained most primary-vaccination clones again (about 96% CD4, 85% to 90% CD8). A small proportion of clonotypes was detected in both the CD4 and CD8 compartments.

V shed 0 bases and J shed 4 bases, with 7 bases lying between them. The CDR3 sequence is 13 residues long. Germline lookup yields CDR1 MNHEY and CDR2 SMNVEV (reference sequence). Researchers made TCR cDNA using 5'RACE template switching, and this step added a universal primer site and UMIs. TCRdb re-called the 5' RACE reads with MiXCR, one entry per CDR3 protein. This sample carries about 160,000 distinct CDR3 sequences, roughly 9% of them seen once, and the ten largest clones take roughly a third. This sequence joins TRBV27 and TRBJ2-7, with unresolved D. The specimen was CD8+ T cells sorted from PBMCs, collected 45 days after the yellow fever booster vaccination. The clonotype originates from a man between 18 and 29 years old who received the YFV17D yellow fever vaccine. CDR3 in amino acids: CASSLSSTYEQYF. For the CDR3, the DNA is TGTGCCAGCAGTTTATCAAGTACGTACGAGCAGTACTTC.